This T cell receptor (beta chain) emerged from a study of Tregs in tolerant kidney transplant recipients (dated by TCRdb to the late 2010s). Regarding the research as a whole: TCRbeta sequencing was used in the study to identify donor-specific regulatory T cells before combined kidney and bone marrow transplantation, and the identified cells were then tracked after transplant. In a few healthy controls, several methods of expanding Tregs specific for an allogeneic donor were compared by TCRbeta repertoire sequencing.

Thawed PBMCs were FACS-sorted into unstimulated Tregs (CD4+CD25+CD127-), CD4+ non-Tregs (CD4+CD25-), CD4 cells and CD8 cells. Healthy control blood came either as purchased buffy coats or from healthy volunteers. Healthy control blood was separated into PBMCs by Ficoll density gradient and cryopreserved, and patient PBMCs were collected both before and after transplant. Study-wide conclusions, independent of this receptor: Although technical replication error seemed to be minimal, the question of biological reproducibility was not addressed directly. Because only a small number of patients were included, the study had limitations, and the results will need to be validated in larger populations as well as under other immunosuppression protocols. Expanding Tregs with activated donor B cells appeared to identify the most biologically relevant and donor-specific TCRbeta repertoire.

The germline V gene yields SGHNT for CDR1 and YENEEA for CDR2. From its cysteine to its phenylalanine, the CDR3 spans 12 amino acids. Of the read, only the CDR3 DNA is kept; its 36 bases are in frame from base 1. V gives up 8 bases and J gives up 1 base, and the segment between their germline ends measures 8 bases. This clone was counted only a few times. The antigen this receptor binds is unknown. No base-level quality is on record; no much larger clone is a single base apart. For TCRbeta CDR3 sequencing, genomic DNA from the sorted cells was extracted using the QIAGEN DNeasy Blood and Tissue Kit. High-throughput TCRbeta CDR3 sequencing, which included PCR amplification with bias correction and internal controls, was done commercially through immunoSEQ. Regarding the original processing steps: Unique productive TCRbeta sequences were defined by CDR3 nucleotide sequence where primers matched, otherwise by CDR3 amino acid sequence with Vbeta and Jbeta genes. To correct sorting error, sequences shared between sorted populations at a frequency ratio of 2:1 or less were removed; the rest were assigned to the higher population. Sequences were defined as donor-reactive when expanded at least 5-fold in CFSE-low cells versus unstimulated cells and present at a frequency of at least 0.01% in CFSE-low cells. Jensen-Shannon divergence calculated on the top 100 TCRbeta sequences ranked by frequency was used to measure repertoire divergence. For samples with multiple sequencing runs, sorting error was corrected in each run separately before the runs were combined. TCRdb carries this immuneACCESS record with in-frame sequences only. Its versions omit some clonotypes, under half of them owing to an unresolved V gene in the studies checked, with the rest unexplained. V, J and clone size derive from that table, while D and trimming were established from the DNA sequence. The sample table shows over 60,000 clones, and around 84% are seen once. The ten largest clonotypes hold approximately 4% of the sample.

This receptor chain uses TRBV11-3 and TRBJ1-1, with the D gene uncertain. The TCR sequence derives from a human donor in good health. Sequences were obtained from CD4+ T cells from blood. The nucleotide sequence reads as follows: TGTGCCAGCTCAGAGTCGAACACTGAAGCTTTCTTT. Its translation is CASSESNTEAFF.